Listed here are 20 T cell receptor beta chains from one sample, sequenced in a study of T cells in Graves' hyperthyroidism and ophthalmopathy. Amplified regions were TCR beta CDR3 sequences from RNA transcripts. First-round RT-PCR targeting the TCR CDR3 was performed with the HTBI primer set. TCRdb used MiXCR to reprocess the multiplex PCR reads, holding one entry per CDR3 protein. Among approximately 600,000 distinct CDR3 sequences listed, less than 25% were seen once. Sequencing was done on a sample of blood. These receptors all come from a man younger than 45 with Graves' ophthalmopathy.

This clonotype has a handful of counts. The chain couples TRBV7-3 to TRBJ2-2; weak D call: TRBD1 (5 bases). The V gene lost 3 bases and the J gene lost 6 bases, with 8 bases spanning the gap. The length of the CDR3 is 13 residues. The germline gives CDR1 SGHTA, CDR2 FQGTGA. The CDR3 is CASSFQGAGELFF. CDR3 coding DNA: TGTGCCAGCAGCTTTCAAGGGGCCGGGGAGCTGTTTTTT.

This clonotype has a handful of counts. The rearrangement uses TRBV20-1 and TRBJ2-2; 8 bases map to TRBD1. The germline V gene has CDR1 DFQATT and CDR2 SNEGSKA (reference sequence). J lost 0 bases, V lost 5 bases, and 8 bases had no gene match. The CDR3 extends over 16 amino acids. CDR3: CSAFTGGDPNTGELFF. The CDR3, as DNA: TGCAGTGCTTTTACAGGGGGAGATCCGAACACCGGGGAGCTGTTTTTT.

This clonotype came up a few times. The V call is TRBV27, the J call TRBJ2-4; no definite D call. The germline CDR1 and CDR2 sequences are MNHEY and SMNVEV (reference sequence). The V gene lost 5 bases and the J gene lost 2 bases, with 13 bases spanning the gap. The CDR3 contains 15 residues. CDR3: CASSTTRASKNIQYF. The CDR3 DNA reads as TGTGCCAGCAGTACCACCCGGGCGTCCAAAAACATTCAGTACTTC.

About this clonotype: A much larger clone sits a single nucleotide away, making a read error possible. V usage is TRBV30 and J usage is TRBJ2-7, with D unclear. V shed 2 bases and J shed 3 bases, with 8 bases lying between them. The CDR3 extends over 12 amino acids. Per the germline V gene, CDR1 is GTSNPN and CDR2 is SVGIG (reference sequence). For the CDR3, the DNA is TGTGCCTGGAGTCACGGGTACTACGAGCAGTACTTC. Its translation: CAWSHGYYEQYF.

The chain is built from TRBV11-2 and TRBJ1-1, with D unresolved. The V end lost 5 bases, the J end lost 3 bases, and 22 bases lay between the germline ends. This CDR3 has 17 residues. The germline V gene has CDR1 SGHAT and CDR2 FQNNGV. CDR3 amino acids: CASSPAVGRTFYTEAFF. The CDR3 DNA reads TGTGCCAGCAGCCCGGCTGTCGGACGGACGTTTTACACTGAAGCTTTCTTT.

The gene calls are TRBV7-9 and TRBJ2-7; no clear D. CDR1 and CDR2 (germline): SEHNR, FQNEAQ (reference sequence). The ends were cut back, 2 bases at V and 6 bases at J, with 5 bases in the middle. The CDR3 contains 11 residues. The CDR3 DNA reads as TGTGCCAGCAGCTTAAACATCGAGCAGTACTTC. Protein: CASSLNIEQYF.

This clonotype has only a few counts. The genes are TRBV6-1 and TRBJ2-7, with 13 bases that match TRBD2. V lost 6 bases, J lost 4 bases, and 6 bases stayed unmatched. Per the germline V gene, CDR1 is MNHNS and CDR2 is SASEGT. The length of the CDR3 is 15 residues. The CDR3 sequence: CASRRTSGSRYEQYF. In nucleotides, the CDR3 is TGTGCCAGCAGAAGGACTAGCGGGAGTAGGTACGAGCAGTACTTC.

This clonotype was counted between two and nine times. The chain joins TRBV15 to TRBJ1-5, with D uncertain. V gave up 1 base and J gave up 1 base, with 8 bases separating them. The CDR3 totals 15 residues. Germline-derived CDR1 and CDR2 are LNHNV and YYDKDF (reference sequence). This chain's CDR3 is CATSRAGSSNQPQHF. In nucleotides, the CDR3 is TGTGCCACCAGCAGAGCGGGGTCCAGCAATCAGCCCCAGCATTTT.

This sequence joins TRBV28 and TRBJ2-2, with D perhaps TRBD2 (6 bases). The V end lost 6 bases, the J end lost 4 bases, and 21 bases lay between the germline ends. This CDR3 has 17 residues. Per germline, CDR1 MDHEN and CDR2 SYDVKM. This chain's CDR3 is CASSPGGSGPTTGELFF. In DNA form, the CDR3 reads TGTGCCAGCAGCCCCGGTGGGAGCGGGCCTACCACCGGGGAGCTGTTTTTT.

With respect to this clonotype: A read error may explain this, as a much larger clone is one base away. V is TRBV6-1 and J is TRBJ1-2; weak D call: TRBD1 (5 bases). Trimming removed 6 bases at V and 3 bases at J, with 17 bases between. CDR3 length: 15 amino acids. Germline CDR1 reads MNHNS; CDR2 reads SASEGT. The CDR3 here is CASRTGAAGDYGYTF. Written as DNA, the CDR3 is TGTGCCAGCAGAACCGGGGCAGCGGGTGACTATGGCTACACCTTC.

The rearrangement links TRBV6-2 or TRBV6-3 to TRBJ1-6; D call uncertain. This CDR3 contains 14 residues. V was shortened by 8 bases and J by 6 bases, with 14 bases between the two germline ends. Germline loops: CDR1 MNHEY, CDR2 SVGEGT. The CDR3 coding sequence is TGTGCCAGCGGAGACGGTCCACCTAATTCACCCCTCCACTTT. Its protein product is CASGDGPPNSPLHF.

This clonotype was seen a handful of times. The V gene is TRBV4-2, the J gene TRBJ2-7, with unresolved D. The CDR3 has 16 amino acids. CDR1 LGHNA and CDR2 YNFKEQ come from the germline V gene. V gave up 1 base and J gave up 0 bases, with 13 bases separating them. CDR3 nucleotides: TGTGCCAGCAGCCAAGCATGGACGGCGAGCTCCTACGAGCAGTACTTC. It yields the protein CASSQAWTASSYEQYF.

This clonotype came up a few times. The J gene is TRBJ1-6, the V gene TRBV6-1, with no clear D. The CDR3 runs 15 residues. V was cut by 6 bases and J by 0 bases, with 9 bases left in between. Germline V gene lookup returns CDR1 MNHNS and CDR2 SASEGT. CDR3 in DNA: TGTGCCAGCAGAGCCCCCGGCTCCTATAATTCACCCCTCCACTTT. This encodes CASRAPGSYNSPLHF.

The chain carries TRBV9 and TRBJ2-7; D may be TRBD1 (5 bases). V lost 0 bases and J lost 4, with 11 bases in between. From germline, CDR1 is SGDLS and CDR2 YYNGEE. CDR3 size: 14 residues. The DNA for the CDR3 is TGTGCCAGCAGCGTAGGGGGTAGGGGATACGAGCAGTACTTC. Translating it yields CASSVGGRGYEQYF.

This clonotype was observed many times. This chain uses TRBV20-1 with TRBJ2-5; D may be TRBD2 (5 bases). This CDR3 contains 16 residues. With 0 bases removed from V and 4 bases from J, the gap between germline ends came to 18 bases. Germline lookup yields CDR1 DFQATT and CDR2 SNEGSKA (reference sequence). The CDR3 nucleotides read TGCAGTGCTAGAGATCCTTCGTCGGGGATCCGAGAGACCCAGTACTTC. It yields the protein CSARDPSSGIRETQYF.

The rearrangement uses TRBV30 and TRBJ1-3; 8 positions match TRBD1. CDR3 length: 17 amino acids. Trimming took 2 bases from V and 3 from J; bases not matched to a gene: 12. Germline V gene data show CDR1 as GTSNPN and CDR2 as SVGIG (reference sequence). The CDR3 region is CAWSMILTGAIGNTIYF. CDR3 nucleotide sequence: TGTGCCTGGAGTATGATTTTGACAGGGGCGATTGGAAACACCATATATTTT.

The genes are TRBV27 and TRBJ2-3; D may be TRBD1 (6 bases). V was clipped by 8 bases and J by 2 bases, with 11 bases between them. The CDR3 runs to 13 residues. CDR1 and CDR2 (germline): MNHEY, SMNVEV (reference sequence). The CDR3 region has the DNA TGTGCCAGCGGGACAAAACTCACAGATACGCAGTATTTT. Protein product: CASGTKLTDTQYF.

This clonotype occurred a few times. The chain employs TRBV10-3 and TRBJ2-1; D possibly corresponds to TRBD2 (6 bases). Trimming took off 10 bases at V and 9 bases at J, with 28 bases between the two ends. The length of the CDR3 is 16 residues. Looked up from germline, CDR1 is ENHRY and CDR2 is SYGVKD. The CDR3 here is CANKSRGGQVGGEQFF. For the CDR3, the DNA is TGTGCCAATAAAAGTCGGGGAGGCCAAGTCGGGGGTGAGCAGTTCTTC.

The genes are TRBV10-2 and TRBJ1-2; maybe TRBD1 (6 bases). CDR3 length: 14 amino acids. Deletions cut 3 bases from V and 5 bases from J, with 13 bases between. The germline V gene has CDR1 WSHSY and CDR2 SAAADI. The CDR3 sequence is CASSEQGLGYGYTF. The CDR3 region has the DNA TGCGCCAGCAGTGAACAGGGCCTGGGGTATGGCTACACCTTC.

This clonotype was seen a few times. The chain joins TRBV20-1 to TRBJ2-1; D gene uncertain. CDR1 and CDR2 (germline): DFQATT, SNEGSKA (reference sequence). V was shortened by 0 bases and J by 9 bases, with 6 bases between the two germline ends. The CDR3 totals 11 residues. CDR3 loop: CSAREGIEQFF. The DNA for the CDR3 is TGCAGTGCTAGAGAGGGGATTGAGCAGTTCTTC.